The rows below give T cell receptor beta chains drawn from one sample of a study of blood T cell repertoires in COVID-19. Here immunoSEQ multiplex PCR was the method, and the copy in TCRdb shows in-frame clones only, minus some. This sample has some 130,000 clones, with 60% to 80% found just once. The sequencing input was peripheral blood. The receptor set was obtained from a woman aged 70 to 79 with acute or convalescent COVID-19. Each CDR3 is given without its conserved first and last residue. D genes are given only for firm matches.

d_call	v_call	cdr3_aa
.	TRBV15	ATSRGVESGANVLT
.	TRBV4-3	ASSQAGTMDEQF
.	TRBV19	ASSIRSEAF
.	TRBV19	ASSVVGRVDYGYT
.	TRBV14	ASSQDSNQPQH
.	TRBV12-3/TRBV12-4	ASDSGSGNTIY
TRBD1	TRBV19	ASSPTGSYYGYT
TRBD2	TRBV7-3	ASVGTSGFGELF
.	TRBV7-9	ASRNSGNTEAF
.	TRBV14	ASSPSLREKLF
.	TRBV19	ASSITRGPQPQH
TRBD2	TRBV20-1	SASAPLPSGNYNEQF
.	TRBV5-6	ASSETGFQETQY
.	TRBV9	ASSVEGQGSHNEQF
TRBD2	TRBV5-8	ASSLMGGSGETQY
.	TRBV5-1	ASSPSAGGGTDTQY
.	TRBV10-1	ASSRNLAGEQY
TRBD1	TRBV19	ASSEGQGVNQPQH
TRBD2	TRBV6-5	ATDRAGGSYNEQF
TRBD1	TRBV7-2	ASSWTGEGEKLF
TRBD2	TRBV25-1	ASSGGGTYEQY
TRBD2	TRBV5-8	ASSPSGGARNIQY
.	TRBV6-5	ASSPGGKRDEQY
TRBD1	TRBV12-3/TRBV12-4	ASSLLTGGRKY
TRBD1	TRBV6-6	ASSYEVRGERGYT
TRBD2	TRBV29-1	SVDLAGGGETQY
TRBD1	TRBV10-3	AISESKTGGKFNYGYT
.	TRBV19	ASSIPFNTEAF
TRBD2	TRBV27	ASVGAGAFANTQY
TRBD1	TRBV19	ASSFDRGLGNQPQH
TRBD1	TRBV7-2	ASSSGDRPVPYGYT
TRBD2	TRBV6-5	ASKEAGVPDTQY
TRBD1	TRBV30	AWRAGGTNSNQPQH
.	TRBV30	AWSVPAGNGANVLT
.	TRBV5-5	ASSSRGEKLF
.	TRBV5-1	ASSLPQGRDNEQF
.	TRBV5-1	ASSLGNREIKLLGNQPQH
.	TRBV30	AWSAGQGGVQPQH
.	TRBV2	ASRLQGGGNQPQH
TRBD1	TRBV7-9	ASRQGQYSGNTIY
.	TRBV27	ASSLSSGTPNSPLH
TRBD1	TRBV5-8	ASSLGAGGDTQY
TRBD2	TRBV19	ASKFLAGEETQY
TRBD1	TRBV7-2	ASSIPGQGYNEQF
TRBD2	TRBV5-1	ASSPSTSGRTDTQY
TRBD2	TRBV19	ASSIDHEGLAGTDTQY
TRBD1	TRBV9	ASSVANRGAGNTIY
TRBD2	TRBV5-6	ASSSGARADTQY
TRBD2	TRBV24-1	ATAIAGGLSTDTQY
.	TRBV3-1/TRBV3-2	ASSLPPSPAGAYGYT
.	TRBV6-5	ASSTKQPQH
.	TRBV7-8	ASSLREGGSNQPQH
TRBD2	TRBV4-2	ASSQDAGTSRDEQY
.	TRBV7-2	ASSPQGGSYEQY
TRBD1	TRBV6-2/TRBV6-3	ASSYQTGTNEQY
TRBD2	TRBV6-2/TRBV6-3	ASSSWSREAYEQY
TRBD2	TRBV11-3	ASRSGTSGGASPGELF
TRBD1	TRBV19	ASSGGTGLEVHTGELF